This T cell receptor beta chain was captured in a study of shared clonotypes between healthy human individuals. In this sample, this clone turned up once. The antigen is unknown. Study findings and constraints: A handful of donors shared approximately 5% of their naive CD4 clonotypes. The sole specimen, blood, was sampled, and tissue repertoires likely differ. Clonotype sharing among the donors was expected to vary with sequencing depth. Among the subsets, naive ones generally showed larger estimated richness than memory ones.

Germline values: CDR1 PRHDT, CDR2 FYEKMQ (reference sequence). The CDR3 is 14 amino acids. V was clipped by 5 bases and J by 0 bases, with 11 bases between them. Generated by immunoSEQ multiplex PCR, the TCRdb table keeps only in-frame clones and is missing some. The sample records approximately 2.1 million clones, 90% to 95% being singletons. The chain recombines TRBV13 with TRBJ2-7; D might be TRBD2 (6 bases). The clonotype originates from a man aged 18 to 29 in good health. Some clones in this sample may be carry-over from other donors' samples. The sequenced material came from naive CD4+ T cells from PBMCs. Subset indicated: CD45RA+ positively selected. For the CDR3, the DNA is TGTGCCAGCAGCCTCCGGGGGATCTCCTACGAGCAGTACTTC. Translating it yields CASSLRGISYEQYF.